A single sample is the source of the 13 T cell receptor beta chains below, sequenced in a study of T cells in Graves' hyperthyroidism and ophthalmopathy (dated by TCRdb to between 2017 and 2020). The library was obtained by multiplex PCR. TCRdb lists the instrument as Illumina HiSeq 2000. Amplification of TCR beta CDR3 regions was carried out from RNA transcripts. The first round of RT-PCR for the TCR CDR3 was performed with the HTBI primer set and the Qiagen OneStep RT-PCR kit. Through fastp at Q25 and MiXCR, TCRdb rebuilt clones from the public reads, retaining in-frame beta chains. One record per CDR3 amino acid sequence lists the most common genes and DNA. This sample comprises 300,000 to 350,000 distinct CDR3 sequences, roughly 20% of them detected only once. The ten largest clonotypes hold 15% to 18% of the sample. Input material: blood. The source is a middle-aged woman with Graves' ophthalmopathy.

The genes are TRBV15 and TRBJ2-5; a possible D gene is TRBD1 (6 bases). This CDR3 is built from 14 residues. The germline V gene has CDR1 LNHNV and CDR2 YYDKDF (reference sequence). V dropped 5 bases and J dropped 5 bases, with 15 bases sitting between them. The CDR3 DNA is TGTGCCACCAGCTCAGGGGCTCGGAGGGAGACCCAGTACTTC. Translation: CATSSGARRETQYF.

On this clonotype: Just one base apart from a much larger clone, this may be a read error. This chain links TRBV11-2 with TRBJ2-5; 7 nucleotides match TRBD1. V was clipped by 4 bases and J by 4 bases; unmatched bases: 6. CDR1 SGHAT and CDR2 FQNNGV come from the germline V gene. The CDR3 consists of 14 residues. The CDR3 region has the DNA TGTGCCAGCAGCTCACACAGGGACAGAGAGACCCAGTACTTC. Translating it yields CASSSHRDRETQYF.

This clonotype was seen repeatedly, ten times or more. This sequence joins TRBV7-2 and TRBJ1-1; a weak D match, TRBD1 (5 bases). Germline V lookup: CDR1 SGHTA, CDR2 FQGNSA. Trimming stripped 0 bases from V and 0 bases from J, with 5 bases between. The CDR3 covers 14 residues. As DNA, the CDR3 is TGTGCCAGCAGCTTAGCGGGGGTGAACACTGAAGCTTTCTTT. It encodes CASSLAGVNTEAFF.

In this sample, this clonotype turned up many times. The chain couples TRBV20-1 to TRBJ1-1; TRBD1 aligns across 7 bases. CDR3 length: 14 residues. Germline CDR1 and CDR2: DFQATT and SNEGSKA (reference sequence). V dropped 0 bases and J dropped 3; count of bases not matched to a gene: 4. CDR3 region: CSARDWQGDTEAFF. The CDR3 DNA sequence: TGCAGTGCTAGAGATTGGCAGGGGGACACTGAAGCTTTCTTT.

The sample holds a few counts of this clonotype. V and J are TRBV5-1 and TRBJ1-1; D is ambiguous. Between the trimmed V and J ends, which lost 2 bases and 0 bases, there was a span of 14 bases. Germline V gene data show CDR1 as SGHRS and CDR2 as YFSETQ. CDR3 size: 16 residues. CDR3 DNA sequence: TGCGCCAGCAGCTTAAGGTTCAACAGCATGAACACTGAAGCTTTCTTT. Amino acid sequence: CASSLRFNSMNTEAFF.

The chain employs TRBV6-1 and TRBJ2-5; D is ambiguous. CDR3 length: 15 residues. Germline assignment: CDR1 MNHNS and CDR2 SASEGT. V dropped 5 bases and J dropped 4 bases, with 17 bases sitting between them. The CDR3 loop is CASSPPSGSRETQYF. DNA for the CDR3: TGTGCCAGCAGTCCGCCGTCCGGCAGCCGAGAGACCCAGTACTTC.

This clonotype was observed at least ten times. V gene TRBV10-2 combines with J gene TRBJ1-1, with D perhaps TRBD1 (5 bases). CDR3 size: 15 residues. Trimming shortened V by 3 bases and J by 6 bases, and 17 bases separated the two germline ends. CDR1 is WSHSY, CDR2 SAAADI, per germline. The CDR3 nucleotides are TGCGCCAGCAGTGAAAACCGACTGACAGACCCTGAAGCTTTCTTT. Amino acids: CASSENRLTDPEAFF.

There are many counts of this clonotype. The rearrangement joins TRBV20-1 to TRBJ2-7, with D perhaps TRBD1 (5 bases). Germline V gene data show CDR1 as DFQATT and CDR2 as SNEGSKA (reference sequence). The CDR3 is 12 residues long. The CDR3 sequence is CSPRQISYEQYF. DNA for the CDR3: TGCAGCCCTCGACAGATTTCCTACGAGCAGTACTTC.

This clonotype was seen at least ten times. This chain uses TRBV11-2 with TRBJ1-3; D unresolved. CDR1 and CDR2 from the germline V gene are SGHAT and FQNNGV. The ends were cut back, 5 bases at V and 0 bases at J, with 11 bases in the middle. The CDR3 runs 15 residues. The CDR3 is CASSHPLSSGNTIYF. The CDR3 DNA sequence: TGTGCCAGCAGCCACCCCCTTAGCTCTGGAAACACCATATATTTT. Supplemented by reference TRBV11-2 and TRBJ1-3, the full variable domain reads EAGVAQSPRYKIIEKRQSVAFWCNPISGHATLYWYQQILGQGPKLLIQFQNNGVVDDSQLPKDRFSAERLKGVDSTLKIQPAKLEDSAVYLCASSHPLSSGNTIYFGEGSWLTVV.

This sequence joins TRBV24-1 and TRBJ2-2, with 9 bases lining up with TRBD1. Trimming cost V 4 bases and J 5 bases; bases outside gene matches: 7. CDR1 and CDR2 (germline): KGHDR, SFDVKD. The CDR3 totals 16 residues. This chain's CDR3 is CATSDWGQGRTGELFF. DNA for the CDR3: TGTGCCACCAGTGACTGGGGACAGGGTAGAACCGGGGAGCTGTTTTTT.

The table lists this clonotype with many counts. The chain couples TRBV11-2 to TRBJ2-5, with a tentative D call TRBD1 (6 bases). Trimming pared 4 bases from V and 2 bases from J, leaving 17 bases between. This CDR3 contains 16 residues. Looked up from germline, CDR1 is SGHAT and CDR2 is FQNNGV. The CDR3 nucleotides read TGTGCCAGCAGCTCACTTCAGGGGAAAGGGCAAGAGACCCAGTACTTC. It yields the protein CASSSLQGKGQETQYF.

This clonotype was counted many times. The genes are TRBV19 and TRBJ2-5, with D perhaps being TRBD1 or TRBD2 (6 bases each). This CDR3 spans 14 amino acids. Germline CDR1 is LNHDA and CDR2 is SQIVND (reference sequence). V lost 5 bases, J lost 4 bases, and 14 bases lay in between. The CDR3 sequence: CASSQRLGGETQYF. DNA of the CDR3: TGTGCCAGTAGTCAGCGACTAGGGGGAGAGACCCAGTACTTC.

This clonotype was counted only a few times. This CDR3 reads CASSVAASPHTGELFF. The DNA of the CDR3 is TGTGCCAGCAGCGTAGCGGCTAGCCCTCACACCGGGGAGCTGTTTTTT. The chain employs TRBV9 and TRBJ2-2; TRBD2 is a possible D gene (5 bases). The CDR3 totals 16 residues. The V gene's germline CDR1 is SGDLS and CDR2 YYNGEE. Trimming stripped 0 bases from V and 3 bases from J, with 12 bases between.